These 10 T cell receptor beta chains share one sample of origin, sequenced in a study of shared clonotypes between healthy human individuals. Libraries were prepared by immunoSEQ multiplex PCR; TCRdb keeps only in-frame clonotypes and omits some of them. In the table there are about a million clones, around 75% of which are singletons. The specimen was memory CD4+ T cells sorted from blood. Subset here: CD45RA-negative fraction. These receptors all stem from a man between 18 and 35 years old in good health.

V gene TRBV11-2 combines with J gene TRBJ2-2; 8 positions match TRBD1. V shed 1 base and J 4 bases; nucleotides not matched to a gene: 2. The CDR3 extends over 15 amino acids. CDR1 is SGHAT, CDR2 FQNNGV, per germline. Here the CDR3 reads CASSLGQGSTGELFF. The CDR3 region has the DNA TGTGCCAGCAGCTTAGGACAGGGGAGCACCGGGGAGCTGTTTTTT.

The V gene is TRBV28, the J gene TRBJ1-1, with 9 nucleotides matching TRBD1. Germline loops: CDR1 MDHEN, CDR2 SYDVKM. There are 16 residues in the CDR3. The junction had 14 bases not matched to a gene; V was cut back by 5 bases and J by 7 bases. The CDR3 region is CASSRDRVNARVEAFF. As DNA, the CDR3 is TGTGCCAGCAGTCGGGACAGGGTAAACGCTCGGGTTGAAGCTTTCTTT.

The chain uses TRBV30 and TRBJ1-2, with D perhaps TRBD1 (5 bases). Trimming removed 1 base from V and 8 bases from J, with 11 bases in between. Germline V CDR1 and CDR2: GTSNPN, SVGIG (reference sequence). This CDR3 has 12 amino acids. The CDR3 region is CAWSEGIRGYTF. In DNA, the CDR3 is TGTGCCTGGAGTGAGGGGATTCGGGGCTACACCTTC. The full variable domain, in which reference TRBV30 and TRBJ1-2 provide the parts outside the CDR3, is SQTIHQWPATLVQPVGSPLSLECTVEGTSNPNLYWYRQAAGRGLQLLFYSVGIGQISSEVPQNLSASRPQDRQFILSSKKLLLSDSGFYLCAWSEGIRGYTFGSGTRLTVV.

The chain links TRBV5-4 to TRBJ2-4; 12 nucleotides match TRBD2. Per the germline V gene, CDR1 is SGHNT and CDR2 is YYREEE (reference sequence). After removal of 4 bases from V and 4 bases from J, the junction contained 3 bases not matched to a gene. The CDR3 contains 15 residues. As DNA, the CDR3 is TGTGCCAGCAGCCTAGGGACTAGCGGGAAAAACATTCAGTACTTC. Amino acid sequence: CASSLGTSGKNIQYF. The full variable domain, with the rest looked up from reference TRBV5-4 and TRBJ2-4, is ETGVTQSPTHLIKTRGQQVTLRCSSQSGHNTVSWYQQALGQGPQFIFQYYREEENGRGNFPPRFSGLQFPNYSSELNVNALELDDSALYLCASSLGTSGKNIQYFGAGTRLSVL.

The gene calls are TRBV6-5 and TRBJ1-6, with 7 bases aligning to TRBD1. Germline assignment: CDR1 MNHEY and CDR2 SVGAGI. V was pared by 2 bases and J by 7 bases, with 5 bases of the junction left unmatched. The CDR3 length is 15 residues. The CDR3 loop is CASSYEGQKNSPLHF. In DNA form, the CDR3 reads TGTGCCAGCAGTTACGAGGGACAGAAGAATTCACCCCTCCACTTT.

V usage is TRBV5-1 and J usage is TRBJ2-1; TRBD2 matches at 9 bases. The CDR3 is made up of 17 amino acids. Losses at the gene ends were 7 bases for V and 3 bases for J; bases not matched to a gene: 14. Germline V lookup: CDR1 SGHRS, CDR2 YFSETQ. As DNA, the CDR3 is TGCGCCAGCTCTCCGGGGGTAGCGGGAGCCTTCTACAATGAGCAGTTCTTC. Translation gives CASSPGVAGAFYNEQFF.

This clone came up a few times. This rearrangement joins TRBV19 to TRBJ1-1; D gene ambiguous. The germline gives CDR1 LNHDA, CDR2 SQIVND (reference sequence). The CDR3 contains 13 residues. Trimming took 10 bases from V and 8 from J, leaving 20 bases between them. The CDR3 region is CATTRTGSLEAFF. CDR3 DNA: TGTGCCACAACTCGGACGGGATCTCTAGAAGCTTTCTTT.

This clone occurred a few times. V and J are TRBV30 and TRBJ1-3, with unresolved D. Germline V gene lookup returns CDR1 GTSNPN and CDR2 SVGIG (reference sequence). Trimming removed 4 bases at V and 7 bases at J, with 8 bases between. This CDR3 contains 11 residues. The CDR3 coding sequence is TGTGCCTGGACTGCCCTTAACACCATATATTTT. This sequence encodes CAWTALNTIYF.

The J gene is TRBJ2-5, the V gene TRBV5-1; possible D gene TRBD2, 7 bases. This CDR3 is built from 14 residues. Trimming removed 0 bases at V and 9 bases at J, with 15 bases between. Germline CDR1 reads SGHRS; CDR2 reads YFSETQ. The CDR3 bases are TGCGCCAGCAGCTTGGATTTAAGGGAGGGGGCCCAGTACTTC. Amino acid sequence: CASSLDLREGAQYF.

The rearrangement uses TRBV11-2 and TRBJ2-5; the D gene is possibly TRBD1 (7 bases). CDR3 size: 16 residues. Trimming cost V 3 bases and J 0 bases, with 14 bases left between them. The V gene's germline CDR1 is SGHAT and CDR2 FQNNGV. CDR3 bases: TGTGCCAGCAGCTTCGGGGGACAGATCCACCAAGAGACCCAGTACTTC. Protein product: CASSFGGQIHQETQYF.